What follows are 2 T cell receptor beta chains derived from one specimen sequenced in a study of cytomegalovirus exposure and HLA in healthy donors. In the PCR, 60 Vbeta and 13 Jbeta primers were used. Profiled with immunoSEQ multiplex PCR; TCRdb holds only in-frame clones, not every one. The sample has 60,000 to 80,000 clones; 70% to 80% are singletons. Sequenced sample: PBMCs. The receptors derive from a girl aged 10 to 17 in good health and CMV-seropositive.

The rearrangement uses TRBV5-1 and TRBJ2-2; 9 bases map to TRBD2. Germline values: CDR1 SGHRS, CDR2 YFSETQ. Losses at the gene ends were 2 bases for V and 1 base for J; bases not matched to a gene: 6. The CDR3 consists of 17 residues. The CDR3 loop reads CASSLLMRGGNTGELFF. The CDR3 coding sequence is TGCGCCAGCAGCTTATTGATGCGGGGGGGGAACACCGGGGAGCTGTTTTTT. Full variable domain (outside the CDR3, taken from reference TRBV5-1 and TRBJ2-2): KAGVTQTPRYLIKTRGQQVTLSCSPISGHRSVSWYQQTPGQGLQFLFEYFSETQRNKGNFPGRFSGRQFSNSRSEMNVSTLELGDSALYLCASSLLMRGGNTGELFFGEGSRLTVL.

In nucleotides, the CDR3 is TGTGCCAGCAACCGACAGGGTTCCGAAAAACTGTTTTTT. Its protein is CASNRQGSEKLFF. This rearrangement joins TRBV19 to TRBJ1-4; TRBD1 matches 7 bases. CDR1 is LNHDA, CDR2 SQIVND, per germline (reference sequence). With V trimmed by 9 bases and J by 8 bases, 9 bases remained unmatched. CDR3 length equals 13 residues.